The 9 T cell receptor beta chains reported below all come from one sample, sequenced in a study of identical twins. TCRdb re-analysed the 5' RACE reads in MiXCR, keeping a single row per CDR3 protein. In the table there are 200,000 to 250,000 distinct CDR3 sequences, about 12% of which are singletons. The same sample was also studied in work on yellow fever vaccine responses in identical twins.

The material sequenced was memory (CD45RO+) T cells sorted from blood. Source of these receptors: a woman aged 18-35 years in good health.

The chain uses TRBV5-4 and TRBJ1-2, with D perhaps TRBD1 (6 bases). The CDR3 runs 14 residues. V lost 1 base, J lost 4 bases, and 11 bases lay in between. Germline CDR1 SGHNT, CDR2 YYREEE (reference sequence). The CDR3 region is CASSLRGEAYGYTF. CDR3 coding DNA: TGTGCCAGCAGCTTGAGGGGGGAGGCCTATGGCTACACCTTC. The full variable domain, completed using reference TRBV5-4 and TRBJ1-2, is ETGVTQSPTHLIKTRGQQVTLRCSSQSGHNTVSWYQQALGQGPQFIFQYYREEENGRGNFPPRFSGLQFPNYSSELNVNALELDDSALYLCASSLRGEAYGYTFGSGTRLTVV.

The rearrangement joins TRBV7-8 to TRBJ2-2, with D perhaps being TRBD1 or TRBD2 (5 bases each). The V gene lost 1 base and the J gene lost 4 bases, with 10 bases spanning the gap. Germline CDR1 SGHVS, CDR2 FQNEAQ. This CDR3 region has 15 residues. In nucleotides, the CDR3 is TGTGCCAGCAGCTTAGGAGGGGTATCCACCGGGGAGCTGTTTTTT. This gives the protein CASSLGGVSTGELFF.

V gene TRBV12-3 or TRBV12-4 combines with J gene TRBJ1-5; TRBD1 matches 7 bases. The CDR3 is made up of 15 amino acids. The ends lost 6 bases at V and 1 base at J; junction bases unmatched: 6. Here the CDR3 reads CASSPDRASNQPQHF. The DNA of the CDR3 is TGTGCCAGCAGCCCAGACAGGGCCAGCAATCAGCCCCAGCATTTT.

CDR3 amino acids: CASSPTGTRVNYGYTF. The CDR3 nucleotides read TGTGCCAGCAGTCCTACCGGGACAAGGGTCAACTATGGCTACACCTTC. The chain couples TRBV3-1 to TRBJ1-2, with TRBD1 as a possible D gene (6 bases). CDR1 is LGHDT, CDR2 YNNKEL, per germline (reference sequence). The ends were cut back, 6 bases at V and 2 bases at J, with 19 bases in the middle. The CDR3 spans 16 residues.

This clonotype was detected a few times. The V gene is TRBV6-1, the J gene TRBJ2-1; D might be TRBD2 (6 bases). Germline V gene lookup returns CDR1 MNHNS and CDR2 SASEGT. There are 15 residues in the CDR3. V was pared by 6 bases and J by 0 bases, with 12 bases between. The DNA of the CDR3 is TGTGCCAGCAGGAGGGGACTTAGCTCCTACAATGAGCAGTTCTTC. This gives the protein CASRRGLSSYNEQFF.

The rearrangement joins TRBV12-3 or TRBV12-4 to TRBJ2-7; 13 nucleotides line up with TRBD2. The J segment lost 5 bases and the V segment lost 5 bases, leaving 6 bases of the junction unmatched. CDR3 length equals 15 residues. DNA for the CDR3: TGTGCCAGCAGTCGGGGACTAGCGGGGCTGGACGAGCAGTACTTC. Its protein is CASSRGLAGLDEQYF.

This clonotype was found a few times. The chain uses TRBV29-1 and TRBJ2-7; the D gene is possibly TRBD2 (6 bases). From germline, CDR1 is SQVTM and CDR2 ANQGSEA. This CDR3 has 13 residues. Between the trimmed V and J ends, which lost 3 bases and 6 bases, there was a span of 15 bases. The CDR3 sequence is CSVEEGVLREQYF. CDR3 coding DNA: TGCAGCGTTGAGGAGGGTGTTCTCCGCGAGCAGTACTTC.

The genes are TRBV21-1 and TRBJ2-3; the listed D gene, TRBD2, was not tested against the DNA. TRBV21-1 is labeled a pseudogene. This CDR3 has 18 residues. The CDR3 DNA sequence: TGTGCCAGCAGCATACCTCGGACTAGCGGGACGAACACAGATACGCAGTATTTT. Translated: CASSIPRTSGTNTDTQYF.

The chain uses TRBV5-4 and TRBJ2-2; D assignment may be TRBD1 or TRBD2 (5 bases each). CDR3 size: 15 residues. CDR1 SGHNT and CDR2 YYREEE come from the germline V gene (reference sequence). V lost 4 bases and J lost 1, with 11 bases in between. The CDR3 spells CASSHGTRNTGELFF. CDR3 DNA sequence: TGTGCCAGCAGCCACGGGACGAGGAACACCGGGGAGCTGTTTTTT.